These T cell receptor beta chains were read from a single sample in a study of T-cell memory formation after mild COVID-19. TCRdb used MiXCR to reprocess the 5' RACE reads, holding one entry per CDR3 protein. The top ten hold 12% of the sample, which has under 650,000 distinct CDR3 sequences, about a sixth seen once. The sequenced material came from PBMCs or a T cell subset sorted from them (not recorded which). Every receptor here comes from an adult woman who had mild COVID-19 (a few samples of this study predate the infection). Cell type and time point are not known. Both conserved end residues are part of each CDR3. A D gene is named only where the DNA matches it firmly. The listing skips clone size in some rows; elsewhere it reads once, few, many or a size class.

d_call: NA; j_call: TRBJ1-1; v_call: TRBV5-6; clone_size: many; cdr3_aa: CASSLSTEAFF; cdr3_nt: TGTGCCAGCAGCTTATCCACTGAAGCTTTCTTT
d_call: NA; j_call: TRBJ1-2; v_call: TRBV4-2; clone_size: few; cdr3_aa: CASSQDRTENVYGYTF; cdr3_nt: TGTGCCAGCAGCCAGGACCGGACAGAGAACGTCTATGGCTACACCTTC
d_call: TRBD2; j_call: TRBJ2-3; v_call: TRBV5-1; clone_size: NA; cdr3_aa: CASSLPSSGGTTDTQYF; cdr3_nt: TGCGCCAGCAGCTTGCCCTCTAGCGGGGGGACCACAGATACGCAGTATTTT
d_call: NA; j_call: TRBJ2-5; v_call: TRBV4-2; clone_size: NA; cdr3_aa: CASSQTLADQETQYF; cdr3_nt: TGTGCCAGCAGCCAAACGCTGGCGGACCAAGAGACCCAGTACTTC
d_call: NA; j_call: TRBJ2-5; v_call: TRBV20-1; clone_size: NA; cdr3_aa: CSASVVAGRGQETQYF; cdr3_nt: TGCAGTGCTAGCGTCGTGGCGGGACGCGGCCAAGAGACCCAGTACTTC
d_call: NA; j_call: TRBJ1-1; v_call: TRBV29-1; clone_size: NA; cdr3_aa: CSAEMTGGTEAFF; cdr3_nt: TGCAGCGCTGAGATGACAGGCGGCACTGAAGCTTTCTTT
d_call: NA; j_call: TRBJ2-1; v_call: TRBV19; clone_size: NA; cdr3_aa: CASIRAGGGNEQFF; cdr3_nt: TGTGCCAGTATTCGAGCCGGGGGTGGGAATGAGCAGTTCTTC
d_call: NA; j_call: TRBJ1-2; v_call: TRBV12-3/TRBV12-4; clone_size: NA; cdr3_aa: CASSSPDRPGGYGYTF; cdr3_nt: TGTGCCAGCAGCTCACCGGACCGCCCGGGGGGCTATGGCTACACCTTC
d_call: NA; j_call: TRBJ2-3; v_call: TRBV14; clone_size: few; cdr3_aa: CASSQDWGASTDTQYF; cdr3_nt: TGTGCCAGCAGCCAAGATTGGGGGGCTAGCACAGATACGCAGTATTTT
d_call: NA; j_call: TRBJ2-5; v_call: TRBV7-2; clone_size: few; cdr3_aa: CASSYMPGSYETQYF; cdr3_nt: TGTGCCAGCAGCTACATGCCAGGGTCCTATGAGACCCAGTACTTC
d_call: TRBD1; j_call: TRBJ1-1; v_call: TRBV5-5; clone_size: few; cdr3_aa: CASSLAMRTGGHMNTEAFF; cdr3_nt: TGTGCCAGCAGCTTGGCTATGAGGACAGGGGGGCACATGAACACTGAAGCTTTCTTT
d_call: TRBD1; j_call: TRBJ2-5; v_call: TRBV5-4; clone_size: NA; cdr3_aa: CASSPGGQGRETQYF; cdr3_nt: TGTGCCAGCAGTCCCGGGGGACAGGGGCGAGAGACCCAGTACTTC
d_call: NA; j_call: TRBJ2-7; v_call: TRBV4-1; clone_size: NA; cdr3_aa: CASSQDPGLYEQYF; cdr3_nt: TGCGCCAGCAGCCAAGATCCAGGGCTGTACGAGCAGTACTTC
d_call: NA; j_call: TRBJ2-2; v_call: TRBV12-3/TRBV12-4; clone_size: few; cdr3_aa: CASSADSTGELFF; cdr3_nt: TGTGCCAGCAGCGCTGACAGTACCGGGGAGCTGTTTTTT
d_call: NA; j_call: TRBJ2-7; v_call: TRBV5-1; clone_size: few; cdr3_aa: CASSGRDGQYF; cdr3_nt: TGCGCCAGCAGCGGCCGGGACGGGCAGTACTTC
d_call: NA; j_call: TRBJ2-5; v_call: TRBV20-1; clone_size: many; cdr3_aa: CSADKGVETQYF; cdr3_nt: TGCAGTGCTGATAAGGGGGTAGAGACCCAGTACTTC
d_call: NA; j_call: TRBJ1-5; v_call: TRBV20-1; clone_size: many; cdr3_aa: CSARDHLSKPQHF; cdr3_nt: TGCAGTGCTAGAGATCATTTGTCGAAGCCCCAGCATTTT
d_call: NA; j_call: TRBJ2-5; v_call: TRBV7-9; clone_size: NA; cdr3_aa: CASSLVSRGRETQYF; cdr3_nt: TGTGCCAGCAGCTTAGTATCAAGGGGCCGGGAGACCCAGTACTTC
d_call: NA; j_call: TRBJ2-6; v_call: TRBV6-5; clone_size: NA; cdr3_aa: CASSYVGEGAGANVLTF; cdr3_nt: TGTGCCAGCAGTTACGTGGGGGAAGGGGCCGGGGCCAACGTCCTGACTTTC
d_call: NA; j_call: TRBJ2-7; v_call: TRBV4-3; clone_size: few; cdr3_aa: CASSQDRASLSYEQYF; cdr3_nt: TGCGCCAGCAGCCAAGACAGGGCATCCCTTTCCTACGAGCAGTACTTC
d_call: TRBD2; j_call: TRBJ2-3; v_call: TRBV27; clone_size: NA; cdr3_aa: CASSLRGWTDTQYF; cdr3_nt: TGTGCCAGCAGTTTGCGGGGGTGGACAGATACGCAGTATTTT
d_call: NA; j_call: TRBJ2-6; v_call: TRBV6-5; clone_size: NA; cdr3_aa: CASRKDGDSGANVLTF; cdr3_nt: TGTGCCAGCAGAAAGGACGGTGACTCTGGGGCCAACGTCCTGACTTTC
d_call: NA; j_call: TRBJ2-6; v_call: TRBV6-5; clone_size: NA; cdr3_aa: CASTWGVTSGANVLTF; cdr3_nt: TGTGCCAGCACATGGGGGGTAACCTCTGGGGCCAACGTCCTGACTTTC
d_call: TRBD1; j_call: TRBJ1-5; v_call: TRBV7-9; clone_size: NA; cdr3_aa: CASSGGQGVNQPQHF; cdr3_nt: TGTGCCAGCAGCGGCGGACAGGGGGTAAATCAGCCCCAGCATTTT
d_call: NA; j_call: TRBJ2-7; v_call: TRBV12-3/TRBV12-4; clone_size: NA; cdr3_aa: CASSFGGYNEQYF; cdr3_nt: TGTGCCAGCAGTTTCGGAGGGTATAACGAGCAGTACTTC
d_call: NA; j_call: TRBJ2-1; v_call: TRBV7-9; clone_size: few; cdr3_aa: CASSLALSGTSILDEQFF; cdr3_nt: TGTGCCAGCAGCTTAGCGCTCTCAGGTACTAGCATTTTGGATGAGCAGTTCTTC
d_call: NA; j_call: TRBJ2-1; v_call: TRBV15; clone_size: few; cdr3_aa: CATSRDGGGEQFF; cdr3_nt: TGTGCCACCAGCAGAGATGGGGGCGGGGAGCAGTTCTTC
d_call: NA; j_call: TRBJ2-3; v_call: TRBV4-3; clone_size: NA; cdr3_aa: CASGPGLGADTQYF; cdr3_nt: TGCGCCAGCGGACCGGGGCTTGGGGCAGATACGCAGTATTTT
d_call: NA; j_call: TRBJ2-7; v_call: TRBV7-9; clone_size: few; cdr3_aa: CASSFEVNYEQYF; cdr3_nt: TGTGCCAGCAGCTTCGAGGTGAACTACGAGCAGTACTTC
d_call: NA; j_call: TRBJ2-1; v_call: TRBV4-2; clone_size: NA; cdr3_aa: CASSQDENEQFF; cdr3_nt: TGTGCCAGCAGCCAAGATGAGAATGAGCAGTTCTTC
d_call: NA; j_call: TRBJ2-6; v_call: TRBV2; clone_size: few; cdr3_aa: CASSPRTSGANVLTF; cdr3_nt: TGTGCCAGCAGTCCTCGGACGTCTGGGGCCAACGTCCTGACTTTC
d_call: NA; j_call: TRBJ2-1; v_call: TRBV12-3/TRBV12-4; clone_size: few; cdr3_aa: CASSFPATSYNEQFF; cdr3_nt: TGTGCCAGCAGTTTCCCGGCGACTAGTTACAATGAGCAGTTCTTC
d_call: NA; j_call: TRBJ2-1; v_call: TRBV12-3/TRBV12-4; clone_size: many; cdr3_aa: CASVLGNEQFF; cdr3_nt: TGTGCCAGCGTGTTAGGCAATGAGCAGTTCTTC
d_call: TRBD1; j_call: TRBJ1-2; v_call: TRBV7-9; clone_size: few; cdr3_aa: CASSPMTGLYYGYTF; cdr3_nt: TGTGCCAGCAGCCCAATGACAGGGTTATACTATGGCTACACCTTC
d_call: NA; j_call: TRBJ1-4; v_call: TRBV7-8; clone_size: NA; cdr3_aa: CAANSGGPGEKLFF; cdr3_nt: TGTGCCGCAAACAGTGGGGGGCCAGGAGAAAAACTGTTTTTT
d_call: NA; j_call: TRBJ2-5; v_call: TRBV7-6; clone_size: NA; cdr3_aa: CASSLAPPRPWETQYF; cdr3_nt: TGTGCCAGCAGCTTAGCCCCTCCACGGCCGTGGGAGACCCAGTACTTC
d_call: NA; j_call: TRBJ2-4; v_call: TRBV19; clone_size: NA; cdr3_aa: CASEGGTAGNIQYF; cdr3_nt: TGTGCCAGTGAAGGGGGAACTGCGGGAAACATTCAGTACTTC
d_call: TRBD2; j_call: TRBJ2-1; v_call: TRBV20-1; clone_size: few; cdr3_aa: CSALAGGRGNEQFF; cdr3_nt: TGCAGTGCCCTAGCGGGGGGCCGCGGTAATGAGCAGTTCTTC
d_call: NA; j_call: TRBJ1-1; v_call: TRBV15; clone_size: NA; cdr3_aa: CATSRERGGPTEAFF; cdr3_nt: TGTGCCACCAGCCGCGAGAGGGGGGGTCCCACTGAAGCTTTCTTT
d_call: NA; j_call: TRBJ2-3; v_call: TRBV5-1; clone_size: NA; cdr3_aa: CASSLSFADTQYF; cdr3_nt: TGCGCCAGCAGCTTGTCTTTTGCAGATACGCAGTATTTT
d_call: NA; j_call: TRBJ2-5; v_call: TRBV3-1; clone_size: NA; cdr3_aa: CASSQVVQQETQYF; cdr3_nt: TGTGCCAGCAGCCAAGTGGTACAGCAAGAGACCCAGTACTTC
d_call: NA; j_call: TRBJ2-3; v_call: TRBV24-1; clone_size: NA; cdr3_aa: CATSDLFGADTQYF; cdr3_nt: TGTGCCACCAGTGATTTGTTCGGAGCAGATACGCAGTATTTT
d_call: NA; j_call: TRBJ1-6; v_call: TRBV4-1; clone_size: NA; cdr3_aa: CASSQQYSYNSPLHF; cdr3_nt: TGCGCCAGCAGCCAGCAGTACTCCTATAATTCACCCCTCCACTTT
d_call: TRBD1; j_call: TRBJ2-7; v_call: TRBV29-1; clone_size: few; cdr3_aa: CSVEDRSFSYEQYF; cdr3_nt: TGCAGCGTTGAGGACAGGTCGTTTTCCTACGAGCAGTACTTC
d_call: TRBD2; j_call: TRBJ2-5; v_call: TRBV13; clone_size: NA; cdr3_aa: CASSLLTSKDGETQYF; cdr3_nt: TGTGCCAGCAGCTTATTGACTAGCAAGGATGGGGAGACCCAGTACTTC
d_call: NA; j_call: TRBJ2-7; v_call: TRBV12-3/TRBV12-4; clone_size: NA; cdr3_aa: CASSLFWGGYEQYF; cdr3_nt: TGTGCCAGCAGTTTATTTTGGGGCGGTTACGAGCAGTACTTC
d_call: TRBD1; j_call: TRBJ1-1; v_call: TRBV12-5; clone_size: few; cdr3_aa: CASQGVSGTEAFF; cdr3_nt: TGTGCAAGTCAGGGGGTGAGTGGGACTGAAGCTTTCTTT
d_call: NA; j_call: TRBJ1-2; v_call: TRBV27; clone_size: NA; cdr3_aa: CASSFDPPNYGYTF; cdr3_nt: TGTGCCAGCAGTTTTGATCCACCTAACTATGGCTACACCTTC
d_call: TRBD1; j_call: TRBJ2-3; v_call: TRBV4-3; clone_size: NA; cdr3_aa: CASSQAWDRGYDTQYF; cdr3_nt: TGCGCCAGCAGCCAGGCCTGGGACAGGGGATATGATACGCAGTATTTT
d_call: NA; j_call: TRBJ1-6; v_call: TRBV12-3/TRBV12-4; clone_size: few; cdr3_aa: CASSSRPGESPLHF; cdr3_nt: TGTGCCAGCAGTTCACGTCCGGGAGAATCACCCCTCCACTTT
d_call: NA; j_call: TRBJ2-6; v_call: TRBV6-4; clone_size: few; cdr3_aa: CASSESPASGANVLTF; cdr3_nt: TGTGCCAGCAGTGAAAGTCCTGCATCTGGGGCCAACGTCCTGACTTTC
d_call: TRBD1; j_call: TRBJ1-4; v_call: TRBV27; clone_size: NA; cdr3_aa: CASSMGQGTEKLFF; cdr3_nt: TGTGCCAGCAGCATGGGACAGGGGACGGAAAAACTGTTTTTT
d_call: TRBD2; j_call: TRBJ2-5; v_call: TRBV4-1; clone_size: few; cdr3_aa: CASSFRTSGWETQYF; cdr3_nt: TGCGCCAGCAGCTTTCGCACTAGCGGCTGGGAGACCCAGTACTTC